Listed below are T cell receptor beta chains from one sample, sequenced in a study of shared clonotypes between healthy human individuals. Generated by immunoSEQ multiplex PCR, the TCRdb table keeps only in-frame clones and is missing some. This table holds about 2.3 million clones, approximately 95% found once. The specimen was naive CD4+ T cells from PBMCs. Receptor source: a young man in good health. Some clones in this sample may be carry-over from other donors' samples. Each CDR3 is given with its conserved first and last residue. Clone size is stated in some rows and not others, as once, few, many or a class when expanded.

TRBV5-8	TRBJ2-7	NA	CASSQTGLLYEQYF
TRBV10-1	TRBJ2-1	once	CASSEFTGGPQMWQFF
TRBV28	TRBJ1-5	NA	CASRSGFSNQPQHF
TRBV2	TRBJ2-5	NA	CASSEAGVETQYF
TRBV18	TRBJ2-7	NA	CASSPGTSGIYEQYF
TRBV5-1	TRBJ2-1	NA	CASSPPLTGTSNENEQFF
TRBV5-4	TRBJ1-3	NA	CASSSTGGSGNTIYF
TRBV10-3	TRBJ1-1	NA	CAISEAPTRDTEAFF
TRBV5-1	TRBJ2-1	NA	CASSLESSGEQFF
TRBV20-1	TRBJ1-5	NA	CSASSNQPQHF
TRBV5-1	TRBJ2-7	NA	CASSLPDRGRREQYF
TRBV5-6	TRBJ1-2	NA	CASSLYRDRSSNYGYTF
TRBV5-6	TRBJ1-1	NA	CASNIFGQMNTEAFF
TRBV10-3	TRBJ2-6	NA	CAIRKSPGTADSGANVLTF
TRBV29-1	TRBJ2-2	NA	CSVERDSPGVGELFF
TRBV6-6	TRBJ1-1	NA	CASSLTRVLEAFF
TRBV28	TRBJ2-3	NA	CASSLRGRGTDTQYF
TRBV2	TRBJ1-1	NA	CASSLLAGVNTEAFF
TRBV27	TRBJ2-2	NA	CASSLNADTGELFF
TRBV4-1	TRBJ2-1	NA	CASSPYSGRAHNEQFF
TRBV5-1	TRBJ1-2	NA	CASSARDRRGRNYGYTF
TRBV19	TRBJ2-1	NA	CASSRQARTDYNEQFF
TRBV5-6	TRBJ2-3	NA	CASSLLGLKISDTQYF
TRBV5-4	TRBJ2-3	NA	CASSSELRGTDTQYF
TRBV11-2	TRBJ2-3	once	CASSLVLGSLRNTQYF
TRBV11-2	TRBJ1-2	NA	CASSNSIYGYTF
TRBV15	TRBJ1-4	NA	CATSRVGSGGYEKLFF
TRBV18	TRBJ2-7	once	CASTQGRVSYEQYF
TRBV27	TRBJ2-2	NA	CASRAGELFF
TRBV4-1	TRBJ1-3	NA	CASSQESRSGNTIYF
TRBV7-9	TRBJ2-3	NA	CASSLPNRRPSTDTQYF
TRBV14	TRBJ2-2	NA	CASSHARRYTGELFF
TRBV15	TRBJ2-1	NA	CATSRDSSRVLPYDEQFF
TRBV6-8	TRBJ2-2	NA	CASSYRPDTGELFF
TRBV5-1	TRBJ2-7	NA	CASGRLAGVEQYF
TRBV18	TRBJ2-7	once	CASSPPSSDEQYF
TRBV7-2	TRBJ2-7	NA	CASMQQGYSYEQYF
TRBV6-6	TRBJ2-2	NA	CASSYSIGRYTGELFF
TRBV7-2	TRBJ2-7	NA	CASSLDLATYEQYF
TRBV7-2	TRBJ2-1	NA	CASSPRTSGARGEQFF
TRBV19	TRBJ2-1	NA	CASSPGTLYNEQFF
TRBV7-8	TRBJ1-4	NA	CASSLGLPYEGEKLFF
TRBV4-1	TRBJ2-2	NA	CASSHPDRGTGELFF
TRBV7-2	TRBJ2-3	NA	CASSLALFQVSTDTQYF
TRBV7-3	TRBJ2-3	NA	CASSLTVGDTQYF
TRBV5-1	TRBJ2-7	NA	CASSLASSSYYEQYF
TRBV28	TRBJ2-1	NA	CASSSRWNEQFF
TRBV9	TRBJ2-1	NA	CASSAERGREGYNEQFF
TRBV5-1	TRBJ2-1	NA	CASSLGSTLYNEQFF
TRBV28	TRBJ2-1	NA	CASSSFVGFYNEQFF
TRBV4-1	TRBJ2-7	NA	CASSQVGTIERELYF
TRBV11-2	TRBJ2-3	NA	CASSRTSGRADTQYF
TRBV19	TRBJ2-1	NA	CASSIEAAKRRFF
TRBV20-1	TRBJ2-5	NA	CSARGQETQYF
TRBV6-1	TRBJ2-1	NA	CASRVAGEDNEQFF